This T cell receptor beta chain came from a study of blood T cell repertoires in COVID-19 (dated by TCRdb to about 2020). Broadly, across the study: Samples from collaborators originated in the United States, Italy and Spain and spanned both the acute and convalescent phases of COVID-19. The material from the prospective study consisted of cDNA or gDNA derived from T cells, B-cell-depleted T cells, or PBMCs. The dataset comprised deeply sampled blood TCRbeta repertoires from subjects exposed to, actively infected with, or recovered from COVID-19. The repertoires were released in a freely available public database intended as a resource for research on the immune response to SARS-CoV-2. The samples were drawn from two sources: the first 160 participants of the ongoing ImmuneRACE study, and about 1,300 subjects contributed by 6 global collaborators. A de-identified subject ID, COVID-19 status, age in years and sex were almost always included in the sample metadata. Where HLA class I and class II types were available, the types were taken from metadata supplied by the sample provider, not from assay-based typing.

This clone was seen a handful of times. Its recognized antigen is unknown. No much larger clonotype is one base removed from it; base qualities were not supplied. Collaborating institutions collected whole blood in K2EDTA tubes following their own protocols. Collaborator samples were shipped for TCRbeta analysis as frozen whole blood, isolated PBMCs, or DNA extracted from either sample type. TCRbeta CDR3 regions were amplified from genomic DNA using the immunoSEQ Assay, a bias-controlled multiplex PCR. In the paper's pipeline: The number of nucleated cells in each sample was estimated by amplification of reference gene primers within the assay. Sequence reads were collapsed and filtered to measure the absolute abundance of every unique TCRbeta CDR3 rearrangement. For each sample, productive Simpson clonality was calculated as the square root of Simpson's diversity index over productive rearrangements. In its TCRdb copy, this immuneACCESS table keeps in-frame sequences only and misses some clones. Where compared with another copy, unresolved V genes explain less than half of these, and the others have no known cause. V and J calls and clone size follow that table, whereas D and trimming were derived from the DNA. The sample table records fewer than 250,000 clones; 80% to 90% of these occur just once. The ten largest clones add up to about 4% of the sample.

The CDR3 starts with the cysteine, ends with the phenylalanine, and has 15 residues. Kept here is only the CDR3 DNA, which spans 45 bases and is read in frame from base 1. From a lookup of the germline V gene (reference sequence), CDR1 and CDR2 are WNHNN and SYGVQD. Here V drops 5 bases and J drops 6 bases, and the junction holds 10 bases not matched to any gene. Paper-wide results and their limitations: How much clinical and demographic metadata was included differed by source and by participant, and the metadata was provided uncurated.

Material for sequencing was peripheral blood. The chain joins TRBV10-1 to TRBJ2-3; TRBD1 fits 8 bases in the junction. This sequence originates from a man aged 45-65 years with acute or convalescent COVID-19. This receptor has the CDR3 CASSLGQEEADTQYF. The nucleotide sequence reads TGCGCCAGCAGTTTGGGACAGGAAGAAGCGGATACGCAGTATTTT.